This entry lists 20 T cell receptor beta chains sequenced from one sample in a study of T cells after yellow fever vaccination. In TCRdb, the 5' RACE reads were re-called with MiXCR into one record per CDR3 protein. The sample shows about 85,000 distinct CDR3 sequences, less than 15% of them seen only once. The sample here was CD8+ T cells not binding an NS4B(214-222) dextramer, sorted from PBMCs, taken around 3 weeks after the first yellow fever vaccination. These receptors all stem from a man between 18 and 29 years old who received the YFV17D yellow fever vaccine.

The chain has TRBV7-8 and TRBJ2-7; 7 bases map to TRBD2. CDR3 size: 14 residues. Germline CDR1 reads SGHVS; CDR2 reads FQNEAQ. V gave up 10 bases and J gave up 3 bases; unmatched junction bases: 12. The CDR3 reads CATLRGTSDYEQYF. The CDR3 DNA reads TGTGCCACCCTACGCGGAACTAGCGACTACGAGCAGTACTTC.

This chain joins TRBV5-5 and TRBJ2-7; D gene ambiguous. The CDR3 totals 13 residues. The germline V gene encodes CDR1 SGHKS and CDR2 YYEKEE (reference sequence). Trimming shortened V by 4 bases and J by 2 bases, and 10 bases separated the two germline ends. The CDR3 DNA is TGTGCCAGCAGCCCTGACTGGGCCTACGAGCAGTACTTC. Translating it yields CASSPDWAYEQYF.

The CDR3 sequence is CASSPESVNTEAFF. Here the CDR3 DNA reads TGCGCCAGCAGCCCGGAGTCAGTAAACACTGAAGCTTTCTTT. V is TRBV5-1 and J is TRBJ1-1, with no clear D. This CDR3 has 14 residues. Trimming removed 4 bases from V and 2 bases from J, with 12 bases in between. Germline V gene sequence: CDR1 SGHRS, CDR2 YFSETQ.

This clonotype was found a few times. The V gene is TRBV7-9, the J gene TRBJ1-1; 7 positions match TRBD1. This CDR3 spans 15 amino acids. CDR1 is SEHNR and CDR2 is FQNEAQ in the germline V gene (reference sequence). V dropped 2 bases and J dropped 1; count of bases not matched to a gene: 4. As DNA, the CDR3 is TGTGCCAGCAGCTTAACCCAGGGGGAGAACACTGAAGCTTTCTTT. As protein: CASSLTQGENTEAFF.

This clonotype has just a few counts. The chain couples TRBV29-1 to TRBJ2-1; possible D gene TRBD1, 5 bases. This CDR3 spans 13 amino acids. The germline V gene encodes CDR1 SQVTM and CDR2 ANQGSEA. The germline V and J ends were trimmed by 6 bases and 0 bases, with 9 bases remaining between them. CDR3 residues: CSVETVSYNEQFF. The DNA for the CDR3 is TGCAGCGTAGAGACAGTCTCCTACAATGAGCAGTTCTTC.

The CDR3 sequence: CASSHRDSGANVLTF. The CDR3 bases are TGTGCCAGCAGCCACAGGGATAGTGGGGCCAACGTCCTGACTTTC. This chain links TRBV11-3 with TRBJ2-6, with D tentatively TRBD1 (6 bases). The length of the CDR3 is 15 residues. From germline, CDR1 is SGHNT and CDR2 YENEEA. Trimming cost V 5 bases and J 3 bases, with 11 bases left between them.

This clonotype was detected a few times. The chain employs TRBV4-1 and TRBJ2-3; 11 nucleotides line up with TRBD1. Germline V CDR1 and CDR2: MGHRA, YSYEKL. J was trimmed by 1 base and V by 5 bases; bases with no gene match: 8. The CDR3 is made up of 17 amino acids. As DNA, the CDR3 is TGCGCCAGCAGCGCGGGACAGGGGGTTTCGGGCACAGATACGCAGTATTTT. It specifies CASSAGQGVSGTDTQYF.

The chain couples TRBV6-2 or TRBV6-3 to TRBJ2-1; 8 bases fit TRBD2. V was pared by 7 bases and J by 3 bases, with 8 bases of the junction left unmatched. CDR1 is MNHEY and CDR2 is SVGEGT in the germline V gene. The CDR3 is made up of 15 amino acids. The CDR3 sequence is CASTSAGGVYNEQFF. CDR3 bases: TGTGCCAGCACCTCGGCGGGGGGCGTCTACAATGAGCAGTTCTTC.

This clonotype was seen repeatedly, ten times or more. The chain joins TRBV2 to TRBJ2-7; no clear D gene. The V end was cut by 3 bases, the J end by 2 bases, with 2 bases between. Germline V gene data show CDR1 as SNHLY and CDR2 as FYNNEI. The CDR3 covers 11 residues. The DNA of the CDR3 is TGTGCCAGCAGTGAGGCCTACGAGCAGTACGTC. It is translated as CASSEAYEQYV.

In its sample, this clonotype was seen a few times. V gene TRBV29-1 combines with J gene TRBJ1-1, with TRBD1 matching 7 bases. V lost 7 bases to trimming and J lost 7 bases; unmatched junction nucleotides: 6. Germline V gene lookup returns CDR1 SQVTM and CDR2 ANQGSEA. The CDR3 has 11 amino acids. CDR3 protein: CSERQGVEAFF. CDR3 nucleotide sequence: TGCAGCGAACGACAGGGAGTTGAAGCTTTCTTT. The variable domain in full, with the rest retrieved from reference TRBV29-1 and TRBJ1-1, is SAVISQKPSRDICQRGTSLTIQCQVDSQVTMMFWYRQQPGQSLTLIATANQGSEATYESGFVIDKFPISRPNLTFSTLTVSNMSPEDSSIYLCSERQGVEAFFGQGTRLTVV.

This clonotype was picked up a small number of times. Here the CDR3 reads CASSYPTKQFF. CDR3 bases: TGTGCCAGCAGTTACCCGACTAAGCAGTTCTTC. This sequence joins TRBV6-2 or TRBV6-3 and TRBJ2-1; TRBD2 is a possible D gene (5 bases). V lost 2 bases and J lost 11, with 7 bases in between. This CDR3 region has 11 residues. In germline, CDR1 is MNHEY, CDR2 SVGEGT.

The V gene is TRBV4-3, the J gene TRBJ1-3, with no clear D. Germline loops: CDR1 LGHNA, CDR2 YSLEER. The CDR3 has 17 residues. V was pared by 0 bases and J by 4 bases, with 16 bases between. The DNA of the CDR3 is TGCGCCAGCAGCCAAGATCCCCTCTCGGGCCGAGGAAACACCATATATTTT. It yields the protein CASSQDPLSGRGNTIYF.

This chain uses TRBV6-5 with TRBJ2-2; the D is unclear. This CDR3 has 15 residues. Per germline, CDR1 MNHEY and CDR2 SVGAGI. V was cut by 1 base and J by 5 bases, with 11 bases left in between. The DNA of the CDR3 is TGTGCCAGCAGTTACTTCAATAAGGAGACCGGGGAGCTGTTTTTT. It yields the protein CASSYFNKETGELFF.

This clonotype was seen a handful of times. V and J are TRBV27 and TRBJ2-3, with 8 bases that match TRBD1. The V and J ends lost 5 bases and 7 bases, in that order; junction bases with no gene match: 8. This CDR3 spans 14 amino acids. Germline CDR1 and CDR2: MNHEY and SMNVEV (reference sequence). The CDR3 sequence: CASSGDRTAHTQYF. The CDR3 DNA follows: TGTGCCAGCAGTGGGGACAGGACCGCCCATACGCAGTATTTT.

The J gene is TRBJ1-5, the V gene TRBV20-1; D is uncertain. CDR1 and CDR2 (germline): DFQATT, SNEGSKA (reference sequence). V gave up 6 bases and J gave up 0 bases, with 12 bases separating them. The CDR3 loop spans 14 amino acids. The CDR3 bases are TGCAGTGCATGCAGCTATGATAGCAATCAGCCCCAGCATTTT. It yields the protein CSACSYDSNQPQHF.

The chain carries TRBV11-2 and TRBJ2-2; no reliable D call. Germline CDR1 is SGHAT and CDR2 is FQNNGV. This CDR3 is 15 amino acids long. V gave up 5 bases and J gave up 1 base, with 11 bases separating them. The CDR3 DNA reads TGTGCCAGCAGCCCGCTGACAAGGAACACCGGGGAGCTGTTTTTT. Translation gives CASSPLTRNTGELFF.

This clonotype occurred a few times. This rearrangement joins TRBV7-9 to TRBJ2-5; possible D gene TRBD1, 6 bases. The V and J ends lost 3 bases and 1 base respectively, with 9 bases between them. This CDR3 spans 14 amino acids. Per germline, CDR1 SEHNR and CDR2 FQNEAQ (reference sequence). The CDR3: CASSFRGSQETQYF. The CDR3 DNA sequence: TGTGCCAGCAGCTTCAGGGGAAGCCAAGAGACCCAGTACTTC.

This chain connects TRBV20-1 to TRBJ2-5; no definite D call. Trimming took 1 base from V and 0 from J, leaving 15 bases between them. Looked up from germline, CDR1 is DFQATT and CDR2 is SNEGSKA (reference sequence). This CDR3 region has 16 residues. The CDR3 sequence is CSARARHNSYQETQYF. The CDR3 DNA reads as TGCAGTGCTAGAGCTCGACATAATTCGTACCAAGAGACCCAGTACTTC.

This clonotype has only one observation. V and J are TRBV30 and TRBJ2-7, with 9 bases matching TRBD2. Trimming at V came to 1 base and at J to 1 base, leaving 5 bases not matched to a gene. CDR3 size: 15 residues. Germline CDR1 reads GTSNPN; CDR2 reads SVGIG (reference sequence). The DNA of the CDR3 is TGTGCCTGGAGTGAAGTAGCGGGGGATTCCTACGAGCAGTACTTC. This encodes CAWSEVAGDSYEQYF.

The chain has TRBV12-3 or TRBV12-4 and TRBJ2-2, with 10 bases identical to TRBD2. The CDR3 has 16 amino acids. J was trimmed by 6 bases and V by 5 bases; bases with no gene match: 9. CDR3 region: CASSPSSGGGAGELFF. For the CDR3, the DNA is TGTGCCAGCAGTCCCTCTAGCGGGGGCGGGGCCGGGGAGCTGTTTTTT.